This T cell receptor (beta chain) was retrieved from a study of T cell repertoires in cytomegalovirus infection. At the level of the study: Evidence of both CMV infection and a matching HLA type came from public TCR beta signatures. Regarding the study as a whole: Carriers of CMV and the relevant HLA type were discriminated by public TCR beta frequency. There were HLA-C-restricted CMV-specific TCR beta clonotypes dominating the ex vivo response.

TCRdb fed the reads into MiXCR, producing one record per CDR3 protein. The sample shows a few hundred thousand distinct CDR3 sequences, roughly 42% of them seen only once. Comment on this clonotype: What it recognizes is unknown.

The CDR3 has 12 amino acids. Germline V gene sequence: CDR1 SGHAT, CDR2 FQNNGV. The ends were cut back, 5 bases at V and 7 bases at J, with 9 bases in the middle. This TCR derives from a human donor in good health (CMV status not recorded). Some clones in this sample may be carry-over from other donors' samples. The V gene is TRBV11-2, the J gene TRBJ2-1; D might be TRBD2 (6 bases). Sequencing was performed on cultured PBMCs, taken from culture after CMV antigen stimulation. The CDR3 DNA reads TGTGCCAGCAGCGTAAGCGGGAATGAGCAGTTCTTC. It translates to CASSVSGNEQFF.